This T cell receptor beta chain came from a study of cytomegalovirus exposure and HLA in healthy donors. Whole-study findings and limits: Reports described diagnosis of cytomegalovirus status by the classifier as highly specific and sensitive.

CDR1 and CDR2 (germline): MGHDK, SYGVNS. The CDR3 has 13 residues. The V and J ends lost 6 bases and 8 bases respectively, with 11 bases between them. Amplification used 60 Vbeta primers and 13 Jbeta primers. Generated by immunoSEQ multiplex PCR, the TCRdb table keeps only in-frame clones and is missing some. This sample has approximately 130,000 clones, with 75% to 85% found just once. On this clone: Its antigen is unknown.

This sequence originates from a girl between 2 and 10 years old in good health and CMV-seronegative. Sequenced: PBMCs. The chain links TRBV25-1 to TRBJ1-6; D is unclear. The CDR3 protein is CASSAASYSPLHF. In DNA form, the CDR3 reads TGTGCCAGCAGCGCGGCAAGTTATTCACCCCTCCACTTT.